The T cell receptor beta chain under discussion was sequenced for a study of cytomegalovirus exposure and HLA in healthy donors. Study as a whole: Early released data comprised around 80 million unique TCRs from HLA-typed donors. Study outcomes and limitations: Testing in vitro showed a few CMV-associated chains specific for CMV antigens. The majority of TCR sequences were rare, yet some public TCRs appeared in many donors.

Trimming cost V 1 base and J 8 bases, with 15 bases left between them. The CDR3 runs to 16 residues. Germline lookup yields CDR1 LGHNA and CDR2 YNFKEQ. The PCR ran on 60 Vbeta and 13 Jbeta primers. The data were produced by immunoSEQ multiplex PCR, yet TCRdb's version contains in-frame clones alone and is incomplete. The data show around 150,000 clones, with 70% to 85% seen just once and roughly 2% held by the top ten. As for this clone: The antigen is not known.

Sequenced material: PBMCs. The chain joins TRBV4-2 to TRBJ1-6; TRBD1 might be the D (6 bases). The source is a man in his forties in good health and CMV-seronegative. The CDR3 bases are TGTGCCAGCAGCCAAGTGTGGTCGGACAGCTATTCACCCCTCCACTTT. It yields the protein CASSQVWSDSYSPLHF.